This TCR beta chain was sequenced in a study of T cells in Graves' hyperthyroidism and ophthalmopathy. Germline loops: CDR1 SGHAT, CDR2 FQNNGV. After removal of 1 base from V and 3 bases from J, the junction contained 7 bases not matched to a gene. CDR3 length: 16 amino acids. RNA transcripts yielded amplified TCR beta CDR3 regions. The HTBI primer set was used in a first-round RT-PCR of the TCR CDR3. TCRdb called the multiplex PCR reads again in MiXCR, with one record for every CDR3 protein. The sample carries about 130,000 distinct CDR3 sequences, approximately 20% recorded once. The rearrangement links TRBV11-2 to TRBJ2-7; TRBD1 aligns across 9 bases. What was sequenced was blood. This receptor was obtained from a woman aged 45-65 years with Graves' hyperthyroidism that later progressed to Graves' ophthalmopathy. CDR3 loop: CASSLASGQGVYEQYF. For the CDR3, the DNA is TGTGCCAGCAGCTTAGCGTCGGGACAGGGTGTCTACGAGCAGTACTTC.